The sequence of this TCR beta chain was determined in a study of CD8 T cells in ankylosing spondylitis. Making the TCR beta libraries involved quantitative 5'-RACE with molecular barcodes. TCRdb processed the 5' RACE reads anew with MiXCR; each CDR3 protein has one entry. The profile shows 700,000 to 850,000 distinct CDR3 sequences, over 9.5% of them singletons. Between the trimmed V and J ends, which lost 6 bases and 5 bases, there was a span of 20 bases. This CDR3 is built from 15 residues. Study conclusions and caveats: A CD8+ phenotype characterized the disease-linked clones, which were relatively rare in peripheral blood. Both synovial fluid and blood in reactive arthritis had previously been reported to carry some motif variants. Typical of ankylosing spondylitis blood, it appeared, was a TCR beta motif of eight highly homologous variants.

The table lists this clonotype with many counts. Its antigen is unknown. This receptor was taken from a male donor with ankylosing spondylitis. The chain links TRBV12-3 or TRBV12-4 to TRBJ2-7, with a possible D match to TRBD1 (6 bases). Specimen: blood, either unsorted or a sorted T cell fraction (not recorded which). In nucleotides, the CDR3 is TGTGCCAGCAGCCTAAATCACAGGGATCCCCACGAGCAGTACTTC. Its translation: CASSLNHRDPHEQYF.